Each of the 4 T cell receptor beta chains below was sequenced from the same sample in a study of T cell repertoires in cytomegalovirus infection. A single record per CDR3 protein comes from TCRdb applying MiXCR to the reads. Of 200,000 to 300,000 distinct CDR3 sequences in the sample, roughly 13% were seen once. Sequenced: PBMCs. These receptors all stem from a human donor in good health (CMV status not recorded). Some clones in this sample may be carry-over from other donors' samples.

This clonotype came up many times. This CDR3 reads CASSRGGTANTGELFF. The CDR3 DNA reads TGTGCCAGCAGTCGCGGCGGGACAGCGAACACCGGGGAGCTGTTTTTT. The chain carries TRBV7-3 and TRBJ2-2; maybe TRBD1 (7 bases). Between the trimmed V and J ends, which lost 6 bases and 0 bases, there was a span of 14 bases. The CDR3 loop spans 16 amino acids. CDR1 SGHTA and CDR2 FQGTGA come from the germline V gene.

The rearrangement uses TRBV6-2 or TRBV6-3 and TRBJ2-1; 9 nucleotides match TRBD1. The germline gives CDR1 MNHEY, CDR2 SVGEGT. The CDR3 is 13 residues long. J lost 7 bases, V lost 8 bases, and 6 bases had no gene match. The CDR3 DNA reads TGTGCCAGCTGGGAGACAGGGGGTAATGAGCAGTTCTTC. Protein sequence: CASWETGGNEQFF.

The chain uses TRBV20-1 and TRBJ1-1, with D unresolved. The V and J ends lost 1 base and 4 bases respectively, with 10 bases between them. Germline-derived CDR1 and CDR2 are DFQATT and SNEGSKA (reference sequence). The CDR3 consists of 13 residues. DNA for the CDR3: TGCAGTGCTAGAGTCAGGTGGGGCACTGAAGCTTTCTTT. Translation gives CSARVRWGTEAFF.

This clonotype was seen ten or more times. The genes are TRBV28 and TRBJ1-5, with 9 bases that match TRBD1. The CDR3 is 15 residues long. V was pared by 5 bases and J by 2 bases, with 4 bases of the junction left unmatched. CDR1 is MDHEN, CDR2 SYDVKM, per germline. CDR3 protein: CASSPRTGGNQPQHF. In DNA form, the CDR3 reads TGTGCCAGCAGTCCCCGGACAGGGGGCAATCAGCCCCAGCATTTT.